These 5 T cell receptor beta chains came from one sample sequenced in a study of CD8 T cell repertoires and HIV-1 epitope variants (TCRdb year 2020). Libraries came from the immunoSEQ multiplex PCR assay. What TCRdb holds here is the immuneACCESS table cut down to in-frame rearrangements. Part of the clones is not present; checked against another copy, under half of the missing clones reflect an unresolved V gene, and the others are unexplained. The sample includes 1,200 or so clones, with more than 70% observed a single time. In total, the top ten clones hold 40% to 50% of the sample. No antigen has been identified for these receptors. The sequenced material came from cultured CD8+ T cells derived from PBMCs. The receptors here all came from a male donor with HIV.

The V and J genes are TRBV28 and TRBJ1-1; D remains unclear. Deletions cut 6 bases from V and 0 bases from J, with 17 bases between. CDR1 and CDR2 (germline): MDHEN, SYDVKM. The CDR3 is 16 residues long. This CDR3 is CASRTLYGRLNTEAFF. CDR3 sequence (DNA): TGTGCCAGCAGGACTTTATATGGCAGGCTGAACACTGAAGCTTTCTTT. Drawing the rest from reference TRBV28 and TRBJ1-1, the complete variable domain is DVKVTQSSRYLVKRTGEKVFLECVQDMDHENMFWYRQDPGLGLRLIYFSYDVKMKEKGDIPEGYSVSREKKERFSLILESASTNQTSMYLCASRTLYGRLNTEAFFGQGTRLTVV.

This clone was detected a few times. This rearrangement joins TRBV19 to TRBJ2-1, with a possible D match to TRBD2 (6 bases). The CDR3 length is 14 residues. V gave up 3 bases and J gave up 4 bases, with 10 bases separating them. CDR1 is LNHDA and CDR2 is SQIVND in the germline V gene (reference sequence). The CDR3 coding sequence is TGTGCCAGTAGTATGTCGGGACTTTACAATGAGCAGTTCTTC. Residues: CASSMSGLYNEQFF.

This clone has only a few counts. The rearrangement links TRBV5-1 to TRBJ1-5, with 7 bases matching TRBD1. The germline V gene has CDR1 SGHRS and CDR2 YFSETQ. The ends lost 4 bases at V and 5 bases at J; junction bases unmatched: 3. The CDR3 runs 13 residues. CDR3 sequence: CASSPTGHQPQHF. CDR3 coding DNA: TGCGCCAGCAGCCCGACAGGGCATCAGCCCCAGCATTTT.

The chain couples TRBV7-6 to TRBJ2-1, with 7 bases that match TRBD2. There are 15 residues in the CDR3. V was pared by 1 base and J by 2 bases, with 2 bases of the junction left unmatched. Germline CDR1 SGHVS, CDR2 FNYEAQ. The CDR3 here is CASSLVGGTYNEQFF. The CDR3 coding sequence is TGTGCCAGCAGCTTAGTGGGAGGGACCTACAATGAGCAGTTCTTC.

V is TRBV14 and J is TRBJ1-1; no clear D. V was cut by 8 bases and J by 0 bases, with 13 bases left in between. Germline-derived CDR1 and CDR2 are SGHDN and FVKESK. The CDR3 totals 14 residues. CDR3 region: CASVDWRLNTEAFF. CDR3 sequence (DNA): TGTGCCAGCGTCGACTGGCGACTGAACACTGAAGCTTTCTTT. Full variable domain (missing parts from reference TRBV14 and TRBJ1-1): EAGVTQFPSHSVIEKGQTVTLRCDPISGHDNLYWYRRVMGKEIKFLLHFVKESKQDESGMPNNRFLAERTGGTYSTLKVQPAELEDSGVYFCASVDWRLNTEAFFGQGTRLTVV.